The 23 T cell receptor beta chains in this list originate from one sample, sequenced in a study of T cell clones after liver transplantation. Sequenced by immunoSEQ multiplex PCR; TCRdb stores in-frame clones only, minus some. This table holds 70,000 or so clones, about 92% found once. Sequenced here: CD4+ T cells from blood, sampled before liver transplant. Source of these receptors: a human donor who received a liver transplant.

The chain couples TRBV5-1 to TRBJ2-4, with TRBD1 matching over 7 bases. Trimming cost V 3 bases and J 6 bases; bases outside gene matches: 12. Germline lookup yields CDR1 SGHRS and CDR2 YFSETQ. The CDR3 extends over 16 amino acids. CDR3 protein: CASSSTGQSPLNIQYF. The CDR3 coding sequence is TGCGCCAGCAGCTCTACGGGACAGAGCCCATTAAACATTCAGTACTTC.

This chain uses TRBV15 with TRBJ2-7; 9 nucleotides align to TRBD1. Germline V lookup: CDR1 LNHNV, CDR2 YYDKDF (reference sequence). This CDR3 is built from 16 residues. V lost 0 bases, J lost 7 bases, and 10 bases stayed unmatched. Here the CDR3 reads CATSRDPTQGAWEQYF. The CDR3 DNA is TGTGCCACCAGCAGAGATCCCACACAGGGGGCGTGGGAGCAGTACTTC. Full variable domain (missing parts from reference TRBV15 and TRBJ2-7): DAMVIQNPRYQVTQFGKPVTLSCSQTLNHNVMYWYQQKSSQAPKLLFHYYDKDFNNEADTPDNFQSRRPNTSFCFLDIRSPGLGDTAMYLCATSRDPTQGAWEQYFGPGTRLTVT.

This clone has a single count. This chain uses TRBV7-3 with TRBJ2-2; 9 nucleotides agree with TRBD2. V gave up 0 bases and J gave up 5 bases; unmatched junction bases: 4. Germline V gene sequence: CDR1 SGHTA, CDR2 FQGTGA. There are 16 residues in the CDR3. The CDR3 here is CASSLTYSGSTGELFF. The CDR3 region has the DNA TGTGCCAGCAGCTTAACTTATAGCGGGAGTACCGGGGAGCTGTTTTTT. Using reference TRBV7-3 and TRBJ2-2 for the parts outside the CDR3, the full variable domain is GAGVSQTPSNKVTEKGKYVELRCDPISGHTALYWYRQSLGQGPEFLIYFQGTGAADDSGLPNDRFFAVRPEGSVSTLKIQRTERGDSAVYLCASSLTYSGSTGELFFGEGSRLTVL.

The chain carries TRBV7-9 and TRBJ2-7; TRBD1 or TRBD2 may be the D gene (6 bases each). The CDR3 is made up of 19 amino acids. V shed 5 bases and J shed 0 bases, with 26 bases lying between them. Looked up from germline, CDR1 is SEHNR and CDR2 is FQNEAQ (reference sequence). Here the CDR3 DNA reads TGTGCCAGCAGCACCCGACAGGAGGGTTTGCCCCGGGCCTCCTACGAGCAGTACTTC. It encodes CASSTRQEGLPRASYEQYF.

V and J are TRBV7-9 and TRBJ1-2; TRBD1 is a possible D gene (5 bases). The CDR3 extends over 13 amino acids. V was shortened by 5 bases and J by 7 bases, with 14 bases between the two germline ends. The germline gives CDR1 SEHNR, CDR2 FQNEAQ (reference sequence). The CDR3 DNA reads TGTGCCAGCAGCCTCGGGCAGGGCTCTGGCTACACCTTC. Translation: CASSLGQGSGYTF.

The chain has TRBV27 and TRBJ2-7, with D possibly being TRBD2 (5 bases). The germline gives CDR1 MNHEY, CDR2 SMNVEV (reference sequence). Trimming left V 11 bases short and J 5 bases short, with 16 bases between. The CDR3 is 12 amino acids. The CDR3 spells CAGRAGIHEQYF. The DNA for the CDR3 is TGTGCCGGCCGGGCCGGGATCCACGAGCAGTACTTC.

The chain recombines TRBV5-1 with TRBJ1-2; the D is unclear. Germline V lookup: CDR1 SGHRS, CDR2 YFSETQ. The CDR3 runs to 14 residues. Trimming cost V 7 bases and J 0 bases, with 13 bases left between them. CDR3 nucleotide sequence: TGCGCCAGCTCCAGTCAGATCGCTAACTATGGCTACACCTTC. This sequence encodes CASSSQIANYGYTF.

The chain employs TRBV6-1 and TRBJ2-7, with a tentative D call TRBD2 (5 bases). The germline V and J ends were trimmed by 2 bases and 0 bases, with 11 bases remaining between them. Germline CDR1 reads MNHNS; CDR2 reads SASEGT. There are 15 residues in the CDR3. CDR3 residues: CASSEWPGSSYEQYF. CDR3 nucleotide sequence: TGTGCCAGCAGTGAATGGCCGGGGAGCTCCTACGAGCAGTACTTC.

This clone has just one count. J is TRBJ2-1 and V is TRBV7-3, with 14 bases identical to TRBD2. Germline V CDR1 and CDR2: SGHTA, FQGTGA. V shed 5 bases, J shed 0 bases, and the junction held 6 bases outside the gene matches. The CDR3 length is 18 residues. CDR3: CASSRAGTSGSSYNEQFF. As DNA, the CDR3 is TGTGCCAGCAGCCGAGCCGGGACTAGCGGGAGCTCCTACAATGAGCAGTTCTTC.

The rearrangement uses TRBV29-1 and TRBJ2-1, with a tentative D call TRBD2 (6 bases). Germline CDR1 and CDR2: SQVTM and ANQGSEA. This CDR3 spans 13 amino acids. V was cut by 5 bases and J by 4 bases, with 12 bases left in between. CDR3 sequence (DNA): TGCAGCGTTACCCCCGGGGGTTACAATGAGCAGTTCTTC. As protein: CSVTPGGYNEQFF.

The chain links TRBV29-1 to TRBJ1-4; D may be TRBD1 (6 bases). V was cut by 4 bases and J by 4 bases, with 13 bases left in between. CDR3 size: 14 residues. Germline loops: CDR1 SQVTM, CDR2 ANQGSEA. The DNA for the CDR3 is TGCAGCGTTGTCCCGGGACATAATAATGAAAAACTGTTTTTT. Its protein product is CSVVPGHNNEKLFF. Variable domain in full (rest from reference TRBV29-1 and TRBJ1-4): SAVISQKPSRDICQRGTSLTIQCQVDSQVTMMFWYRQQPGQSLTLIATANQGSEATYESGFVIDKFPISRPNLTFSTLTVSNMSPEDSSIYLCSVVPGHNNEKLFFGSGTQLSVL.

DNA of the CDR3: TGTGCCAGCAGTTTATTACTAGAGGGCAATGAGCAGTTCTTC. Encoded protein: CASSLLLEGNEQFF. The rearrangement links TRBV27 to TRBJ2-1; D possibly corresponds to TRBD2 (5 bases). V was shortened by 1 base and J by 6 bases, with 10 bases between the two germline ends. Germline V gene sequence: CDR1 MNHEY, CDR2 SMNVEV (reference sequence). CDR3 length equals 14 residues.

This chain links TRBV6-6 with TRBJ2-1; the D gene is possibly TRBD2 (5 bases). Germline V CDR1 and CDR2: MNHNY, SVGAGI (reference sequence). The CDR3 loop spans 14 amino acids. The V end lost 2 bases, the J end lost 7 bases, and 12 bases lay between the germline ends. For the CDR3, the DNA is TGTGCCAGCAGTTACACGACCCAGCGGAATGAGCAGTTCTTC. This sequence encodes CASSYTTQRNEQFF.

V usage is TRBV19 and J usage is TRBJ2-5; a weak D match, TRBD2 (7 bases). This CDR3 is 16 amino acids long. The V end was cut by 3 bases, the J end by 5 bases, with 19 bases between. CDR1 LNHDA and CDR2 SQIVND come from the germline V gene (reference sequence). CDR3 loop: CASSIGGGQSSETQYF. CDR3 coding DNA: TGTGCCAGTAGTATTGGGGGGGGACAATCATCCGAGACCCAGTACTTC.

The V call is TRBV28, the J call TRBJ1-4; perhaps TRBD1 as D (5 bases). Germline V lookup: CDR1 MDHEN, CDR2 SYDVKM. The CDR3 sequence is 18 residues long. The V end lost 2 bases, the J end lost 7 bases, and 23 bases lay between the germline ends. CDR3 residues: CASSLAPRRGKVGEKLFF. CDR3 nucleotides: TGTGCCAGCAGTTTAGCCCCCAGGCGGGGGAAGGTCGGTGAAAAACTGTTTTTT.

The V call is TRBV30, the J call TRBJ2-7, with D perhaps matching TRBD1 (6 bases). CDR1 is GTSNPN and CDR2 is SVGIG in the germline V gene (reference sequence). The V end was cut by 0 bases, the J end by 1 base, with 13 bases between. The CDR3 covers 15 residues. CDR3 loop: CAWSVWGRGSYEQYF. The CDR3 region has the DNA TGTGCCTGGAGTGTTTGGGGGCGCGGTTCCTACGAGCAGTACTTC. The full variable domain, rest sourced from reference TRBV30 and TRBJ2-7, is SQTIHQWPATLVQPVGSPLSLECTVEGTSNPNLYWYRQAAGRGLQLLFYSVGIGQISSEVPQNLSASRPQDRQFILSSKKLLLSDSGFYLCAWSVWGRGSYEQYFGPGTRLTVT.

The chain couples TRBV5-1 to TRBJ2-4; 10 bases are shared with TRBD1. CDR1 is SGHRS, CDR2 YFSETQ, per germline. The length of the CDR3 is 14 residues. Trimming took 3 bases from V and 8 from J; bases not matched to a gene: 5. CDR3 sequence reads: CASSSGQGEDIQYF. The DNA for the CDR3 is TGCGCCAGCAGCTCTGGACAGGGGGAGGACATTCAGTACTTC.

This clone occurred once. The V call is TRBV9, the J call TRBJ2-5; TRBD1 aligns across 9 bases. Trimming cost V 0 bases and J 1 base; bases outside gene matches: 1. Germline lookup yields CDR1 SGDLS and CDR2 YYNGEE. This CDR3 comprises 15 residues. The chain's CDR3 is CASSVGTGVQETQYF. The CDR3 DNA reads as TGTGCCAGCAGCGTAGGGACAGGGGTCCAAGAGACCCAGTACTTC. Filled out from reference TRBV9 and TRBJ2-5, the complete variable domain reads DSGVTQTPKHLITATGQRVTLRCSPRSGDLSVYWYQQSLDQGLQFLIQYYNGEERAKGNILERFSAQQFPDLHSELNLSSLELGDSALYFCASSVGTGVQETQYFGPGTRLLVL.

V and J are TRBV5-1 and TRBJ2-6; D remains ambiguous. V was clipped by 1 base and J by 1 base, with 6 bases between them. The CDR3 length is 15 residues. CDR1 is SGHRS, CDR2 YFSETQ, per germline. The CDR3 protein is CASSLFASGANVLTF. The CDR3 DNA is TGCGCCAGCAGCTTGTTCGCTTCTGGGGCCAACGTCCTGACTTTC.

V and J are TRBV7-2 and TRBJ2-4; TRBD1 agrees at 7 bases. This CDR3 region has 13 residues. CDR1 SGHTA and CDR2 FQGNSA come from the germline V gene. The V and J ends lost 5 bases and 8 bases, in that order; junction bases with no gene match: 6. CDR3: CASSATGADIQYF. Written as DNA, the CDR3 is TGTGCCAGCAGCGCTACAGGGGCGGACATTCAGTACTTC.

This sequence joins TRBV18 and TRBJ2-3; 12 nucleotides match TRBD2. This CDR3 comprises 17 residues. V dropped 6 bases and J dropped 0; count of bases not matched to a gene: 7. Germline V gene lookup returns CDR1 KGHSH and CDR2 LQKENI. The CDR3 loop reads CASSPFGLAGSTDTQYF. The CDR3 DNA reads as TGTGCCAGCTCGCCTTTTGGACTAGCGGGGAGCACAGATACGCAGTATTTT.

The chain combines TRBV5-1 with TRBJ2-1; 9 nucleotides agree with TRBD1. Germline CDR1 reads SGHRS; CDR2 reads YFSETQ. CDR3 length: 15 residues. V trimming: 2 bases; J trimming: 2 bases; junction bases outside the gene matches: 2. CDR3 sequence reads: CASSLTGGAYNEQFF. The CDR3 DNA is TGCGCCAGCAGCTTAACAGGGGGCGCCTACAATGAGCAGTTCTTC.

In DNA form, the CDR3 reads TGTGCCAGCAGCAGGGGTTCTAGCGACACCGGGGAGCTGTTTTTT. Protein product: CASSRGSSDTGELFF. V and J are TRBV7-2 and TRBJ2-2; D is perhaps TRBD2 (6 bases). The germline CDR1 and CDR2 sequences are SGHTA and FQGNSA. The CDR3 has 15 residues. V was clipped by 5 bases and J by 3 bases, with 13 bases between them.